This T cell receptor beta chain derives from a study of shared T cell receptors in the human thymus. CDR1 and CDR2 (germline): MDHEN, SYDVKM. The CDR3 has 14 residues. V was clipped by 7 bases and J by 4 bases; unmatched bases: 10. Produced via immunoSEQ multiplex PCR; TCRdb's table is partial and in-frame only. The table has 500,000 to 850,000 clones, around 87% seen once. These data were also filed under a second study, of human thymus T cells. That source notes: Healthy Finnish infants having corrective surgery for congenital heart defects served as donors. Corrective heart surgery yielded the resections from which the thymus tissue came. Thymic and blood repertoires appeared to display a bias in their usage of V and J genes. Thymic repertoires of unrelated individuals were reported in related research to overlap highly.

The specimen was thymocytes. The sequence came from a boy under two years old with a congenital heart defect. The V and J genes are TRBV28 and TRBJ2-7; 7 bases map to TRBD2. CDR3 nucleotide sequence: TGTGCCAGCACCCCATTGTGGGGGGGGTACGAGCAGTACTTC. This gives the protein CASTPLWGGYEQYF. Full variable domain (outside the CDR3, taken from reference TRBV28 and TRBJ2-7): DVKVTQSSRYLVKRTGEKVFLECVQDMDHENMFWYRQDPGLGLRLIYFSYDVKMKEKGDIPEGYSVSREKKERFSLILESASTNQTSMYLCASTPLWGGYEQYFGPGTRLTVT.